This entry is about one T cell receptor (beta chain). The target antigen is unknown. V was trimmed by 2 bases and J by 0 bases, leaving 10 bases between them. CDR1 is MDHEN and CDR2 is SYDVKM in the germline V gene. This CDR3 is 16 amino acids long. Clones were read by immunoSEQ multiplex PCR, and TCRdb kept only the in-frame ones, dropping some. The sample yields 5,500 to 6,500 clones, 74% seen once. The sample originates from a study of T cell therapy after organ transplantation. At the level of the study: Responders numbered eight and nonresponders two among ten patients. Short-term post-therapy blood was drawn 4 to 8 weeks after therapy ended.

As to time point: 4-8 weeks after completion of therapy. These transplant recipients had drug-resistant or recurrent cytomegalovirus infection. Source: CD8+ T cells from blood, taken after autologous CMV-specific T cell therapy. The chain links TRBV28 to TRBJ1-4, with TRBD1 as a possible D gene (5 bases). The receptor comes from a human patient who had received a solid organ transplant and had CMV disease. Part of the T cells may come from the graft donor. This CDR3 is CASSLPRTPTNEKLFF. The DNA for the CDR3 is TGTGCCAGCAGTTTACCAAGGACACCAACTAATGAAAAACTGTTTTTT.